This TCR beta chain came from a study of blood T cells in healthy people across ages. Collection of 9 to 10 milliliters of peripheral blood was performed for each donor. Then a second PCR, running about 6 to 11 cycles, was carried out with a sample-barcoded 5' primer and a J-beta primer mix. All cDNA molecules were each tagged by a template-switch adaptor with 12 random nucleotides. TCRdb re-called the 5' RACE reads with MiXCR, one entry per CDR3 protein. Of hundreds of thousands of distinct CDR3 sequences listed, more than 45% are singletons. As regards this clonotype: Its target is unknown.

V was clipped by 4 bases and J by 7 bases; unmatched bases: 8. CDR1 SGDLS and CDR2 YYNGEE come from the germline V gene. The CDR3 loop spans 15 amino acids. General study results and limits: A roughly linear fall in TCR beta diversity per million T cells was seen with increasing age. Long-lived donors had more naive CD4+ cells and higher diversity than aged donors.

Material: blood. The chain is built from TRBV9 and TRBJ2-4; 10 bases map to TRBD2. The TCR sequence derives from a man aged 25-40 years in good health. The CDR3 DNA reads TGTGCCAGCAGCCAGCAACTAGCGGGGCATAACATTCAGTACTTC. It encodes CASSQQLAGHNIQYF.